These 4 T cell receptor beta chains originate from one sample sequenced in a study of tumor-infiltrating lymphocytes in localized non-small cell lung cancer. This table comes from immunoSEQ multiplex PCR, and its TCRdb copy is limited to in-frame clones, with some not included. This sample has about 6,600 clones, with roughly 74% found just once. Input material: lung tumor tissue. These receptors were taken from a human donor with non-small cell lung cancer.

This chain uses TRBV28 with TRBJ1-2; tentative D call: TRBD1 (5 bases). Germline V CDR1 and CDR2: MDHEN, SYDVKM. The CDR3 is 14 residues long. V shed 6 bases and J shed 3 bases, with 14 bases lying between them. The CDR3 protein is CASSSAGYDYGYTF. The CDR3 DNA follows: TGTGCCAGCAGCTCGGCAGGGTACGACTATGGCTACACCTTC.

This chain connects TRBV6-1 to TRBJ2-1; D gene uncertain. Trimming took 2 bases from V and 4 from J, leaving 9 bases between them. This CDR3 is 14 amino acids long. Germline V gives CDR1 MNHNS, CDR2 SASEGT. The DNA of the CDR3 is TGTGCCAGCAGTGAATTCGGAGCGTACAATGAGCAGTTCTTC. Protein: CASSEFGAYNEQFF.

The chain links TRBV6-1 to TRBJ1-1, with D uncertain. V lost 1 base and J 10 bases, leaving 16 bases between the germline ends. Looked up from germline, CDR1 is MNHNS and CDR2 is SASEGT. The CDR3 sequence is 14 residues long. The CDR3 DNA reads TGTGCCAGCAGTGAAGGGAGGTATATGTTTGTAGCTTTCTTT. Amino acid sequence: CASSEGRYMFVAFF.

Written as DNA, the CDR3 is TGTGCCAGCAGCTCCGGTACGGGACTAGCGGTACCAGATACGCAGTATTTT. Its protein is CASSSGTGLAVPDTQYF. The chain carries TRBV7-9 and TRBJ2-3, with 11 nucleotides matching TRBD2. CDR3 length: 17 amino acids. Losses at the gene ends were 4 bases for V and 4 bases for J; bases not matched to a gene: 10. The V gene's germline CDR1 is SEHNR and CDR2 FQNEAQ (reference sequence).